The following is a T cell receptor (beta chain) sequence with its context. Its antigen is unidentified. V dropped 1 base and J dropped 5; count of bases not matched to a gene: 9. This CDR3 has 17 amino acids. Germline assignment: CDR1 SGHDN and CDR2 FVKESK. The data originate from a study of cytomegalovirus exposure and HLA in healthy donors. Findings and caveats of the study: A likely sequencing artifact accounted for one observed cluster of highly shared sequence variants. The productive fraction for most TCR beta V segments was about 90% or about 30% in an earlier analysis. One variant, a missense change in DCLRE1C, was linked in a later analysis to TCR beta V- and J-gene trimming. Overall, approximately 150 TCR beta chains were annotated as cytomegalovirus-associated.

It was with 60 Vbeta and 13 Jbeta primers that the PCR ran. TCRdb keeps only in-frame clones here, not all; method: immunoSEQ multiplex PCR. The profile shows 150,000 to 180,000 clones, 74% of them singletons. The sequence was collected from a man in his thirties or forties in good health and CMV-seronegative. The chain carries TRBV14 and TRBJ2-3; 10 bases align to TRBD2. The sample consisted of PBMCs. CDR3 sequence (DNA): TGTGCCAGCAGCCAAGGGGTCGCGGCTAGCGGGAGAGATACGCAGTATTTT. Its protein is CASSQGVAASGRDTQYF.